This T cell receptor (beta chain) comes out of a study of Tregs in tolerant kidney transplant recipients. The study, taken as a whole, reports: Few patients were studied, so findings need validation in larger groups. Biological reproducibility was not directly addressed in this study.

The germline CDR1 and CDR2 sequences are SGDLS and YYNGEE. The germline V and J ends were trimmed by 1 base and 7 bases, with 9 bases remaining between them. The CDR3 has 13 amino acids. As concerns this clone: Its antigen is not known.

Unstimulated regulatory T cells (CD4+CD25+CD127-), CD4+CD25- non-regulatory cells, CD4 and CD8 cells were FACS-sorted from thawed PBMCs. Generated by immunoSEQ multiplex PCR, the TCRdb table keeps only in-frame clones and is missing some. Of 100,000 to 150,000 clones listed, 85% to 95% are singletons. The sample comprised CD4+ T cells from blood. The rearrangement links TRBV9 to TRBJ2-1; tentative D call: TRBD2 (5 bases). This clonotype was obtained from a human donor in good health. The CDR3 loop reads CASSVSTGNEQFF. The DNA for the CDR3 is TGTGCCAGCAGCGTATCTACGGGGAATGAGCAGTTCTTC.